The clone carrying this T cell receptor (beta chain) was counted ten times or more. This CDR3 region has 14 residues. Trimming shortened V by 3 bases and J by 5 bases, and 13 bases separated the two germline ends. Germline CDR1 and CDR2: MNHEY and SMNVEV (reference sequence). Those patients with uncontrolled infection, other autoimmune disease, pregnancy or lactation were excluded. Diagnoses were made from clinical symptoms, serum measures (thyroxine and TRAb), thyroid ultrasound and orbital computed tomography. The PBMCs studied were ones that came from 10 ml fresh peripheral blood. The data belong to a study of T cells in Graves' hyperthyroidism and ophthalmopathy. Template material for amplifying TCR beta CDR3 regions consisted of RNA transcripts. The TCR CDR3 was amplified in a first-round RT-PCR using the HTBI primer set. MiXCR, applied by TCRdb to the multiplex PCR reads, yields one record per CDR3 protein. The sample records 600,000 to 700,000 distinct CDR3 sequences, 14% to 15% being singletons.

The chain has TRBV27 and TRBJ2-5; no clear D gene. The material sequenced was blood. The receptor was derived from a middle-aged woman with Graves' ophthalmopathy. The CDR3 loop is CASSFHRRAETQYF. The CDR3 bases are TGTGCCAGCAGTTTCCACCGTAGAGCCGAGACCCAGTACTTC.